The 20 T cell receptor beta chains given below trace back to one sample, sequenced in a study of T cells after yellow fever vaccination. TCRdb reprocessed the 5' RACE reads with MiXCR, giving one entry per CDR3 protein. This repertoire shows 100,000 to 150,000 distinct CDR3 sequences, 6% to 8% found once; its top ten account for approximately 2.7%. The sample consisted of CD4+ T cells sorted from PBMCs, taken more than 8 days after the first yellow fever vaccination. The receptors stem from a man younger than 35 who received the YFV17D yellow fever vaccine.

This chain joins TRBV7-8 and TRBJ2-7; TRBD2 matches 8 bases. The germline CDR1 and CDR2 sequences are SGHVS and FQNEAQ. This CDR3 is built from 14 residues. J gave up 3 bases and V 6 bases, and 7 bases lay outside the gene matches. Written as DNA, the CDR3 is TGTGCCAGCAGTTGGACCGGGACTAGCTACGAGCAGTACTTC. Protein sequence: CASSWTGTSYEQYF.

This clonotype was detected only a few times. The chain couples TRBV19 to TRBJ2-2, with 10 bases aligning to TRBD2. J was trimmed by 5 bases and V by 8 bases; bases with no gene match: 11. The germline V gene encodes CDR1 LNHDA and CDR2 SQIVND (reference sequence). The CDR3 has 16 residues. The CDR3 bases are TGTGCCAGTCGGCTAGCGGGGGTCACGGAGACCGGGGAGCTGTTTTTT. As protein: CASRLAGVTETGELFF.

Many counts were recorded for this clonotype. V is TRBV6-1 and J is TRBJ1-2; 10 nucleotides line up with TRBD1. The CDR3 spans 13 residues. V was clipped by 6 bases and J by 8 bases; unmatched bases: 6. Germline V CDR1 and CDR2: MNHNS, SASEGT. CDR3: CASSIGTGDGYTF. CDR3 coding DNA: TGTGCCAGCAGCATCGGGACAGGGGACGGCTACACCTTC.

This clonotype was found many times. The genes are TRBV21-1 and TRBJ1-1; the table's D gene call, TRBD1, was not cross checked with the DNA. TRBV21-1 is designated a pseudogene. This CDR3 is 15 amino acids long. The CDR3 protein is CASTLKPGMNTEAFF. CDR3 sequence (DNA): TGTGCCAGCACCCTAAAACCAGGGATGAACACTGAAGCTTTCTTT.

The chain is built from TRBV20-1 and TRBJ1-2, with D unresolved. This CDR3 has 15 amino acids. The V and J ends lost 0 bases and 2 bases respectively, with 13 bases between them. CDR1 and CDR2 from the germline V gene are DFQATT and SNEGSKA (reference sequence). CDR3 protein: CSARDIKESNYGYTF. CDR3 nucleotides: TGCAGTGCTAGAGACATAAAAGAGAGCAACTATGGCTACACCTTC.

This clonotype was picked up a small number of times. In DNA, the CDR3 is TGTGCCTGCCGGGACAGGGGGCCCGCCGAGCAGTACTTC. The encoded protein is CACRDRGPAEQYF. The chain recombines TRBV2 with TRBJ2-7, with TRBD1 matching over 12 bases. CDR1 SNHLY and CDR2 FYNNEI come from the germline V gene. This CDR3 comprises 13 residues. The trim removed 11 bases at V and 6 bases at J, leaving 8 bases unmatched.

This chain's CDR3 is CSASEGGGLYGYTF. CDR3 DNA sequence: TGCAGTGCTAGTGAGGGGGGTGGGTTGTATGGCTACACCTTC. This chain joins TRBV20-1 and TRBJ1-2; perhaps TRBD1 as D (6 bases). Trimming cost V 3 bases and J 5 bases, with 16 bases left between them. Germline CDR1 reads DFQATT; CDR2 reads SNEGSKA (reference sequence). The CDR3 runs to 14 residues.

At least ten counts were recorded for this clonotype. The CDR3 is CASRSPLRSPLHF. CDR3 DNA: TGTGCCAGCAGGAGTCCCTTGAGATCACCCCTCCACTTT. The chain is built from TRBV28 and TRBJ1-6, with D unclear. The CDR3 has 13 amino acids. The germline gives CDR1 MDHEN, CDR2 SYDVKM. V lost 6 bases and J lost 10, with 13 bases in between.

The rearrangement joins TRBV9 to TRBJ2-2; D is perhaps TRBD1 (6 bases). The germline CDR1 and CDR2 sequences are SGDLS and YYNGEE. V lost 6 bases to trimming and J lost 2 bases, with 14 bases between them. The CDR3 runs 15 residues. DNA for the CDR3: TGTGCCAGCACCACAGTAGGGGGTAACACCGGGGAGCTGTTTTTT. This translates into CASTTVGGNTGELFF.

This chain joins TRBV7-9 and TRBJ1-1; perhaps TRBD1 as D (5 bases). Germline V gene data show CDR1 as SEHNR and CDR2 as FQNEAQ (reference sequence). The ends were cut back, 0 bases at V and 8 bases at J, with 7 bases in the middle. CDR3 size: 12 residues. The DNA of the CDR3 is TGTGCCAGCAGCTTAGCGGGGGGGGAAGCTTTCTTT. It is translated as CASSLAGGEAFF.

This clonotype was seen at least ten times. V usage is TRBV4-3 and J usage is TRBJ2-3; the match to TRBD2 covers 15 bases. The ends lost 3 bases at V and 4 bases at J; junction bases unmatched: 5. The CDR3 runs to 17 residues. The germline gives CDR1 LGHNA, CDR2 YSLEER. The CDR3: CASSHEGTSGGSDTQYF. Here the CDR3 DNA reads TGCGCCAGCAGCCACGAGGGGACTAGCGGGGGGTCAGATACGCAGTATTTT.

On this clonotype: A much larger clone differs by one base, so this may be a read error. This chain uses TRBV4-3 with TRBJ1-6; 7 nucleotides match TRBD1. The V segment lost 0 bases and the J segment 9 bases; nucleotides outside the gene matches: 8. The CDR3 extends over 16 amino acids. CDR1 is LGHNA and CDR2 is YSLEER in the germline V gene. Here the CDR3 DNA reads TGCGCCAGCAGCCAAGATCCTGGCAGGGGGACTTCACCCCTCCACTTT. Its translation is CASSQDPGRGTSPLHF.

This clonotype was picked up many times. The rearrangement uses TRBV5-1 and TRBJ1-1, with 7 bases identical to TRBD1. CDR3 length: 15 amino acids. Germline V CDR1 and CDR2: SGHRS, YFSETQ. The trim removed 3 bases at V and 1 base at J, leaving 6 bases unmatched. CDR3 bases: TGCGCCAGCAGCTCCAGGGGGGCAGGGAACACTGAAGCTTTCTTT. It codes for CASSSRGAGNTEAFF.

This clonotype was recorded many times. The chain is built from TRBV5-1 and TRBJ2-1, with TRBD1 identical over 11 bases. CDR1 is SGHRS, CDR2 YFSETQ, per germline. With 2 bases clipped from V and 7 bases from J, the junction kept 2 bases outside the gene matches. CDR3 size: 14 residues. CDR3 residues: CASSLGQGANEQFF. CDR3 DNA sequence: TGCGCCAGCAGCTTAGGACAGGGGGCGAATGAGCAGTTCTTC.

This clonotype was recorded many times. V is TRBV2 and J is TRBJ2-1; D is possibly TRBD2 (6 bases). Germline V CDR1 and CDR2: SNHLY, FYNNEI. V lost 6 bases and J 4 bases, leaving 16 bases between the germline ends. This CDR3 has 15 residues. DNA for the CDR3: TGTGCCAGCAGCGACCAAGGCGGGGCATACAATGAGCAGTTCTTC. Protein product: CASSDQGGAYNEQFF. Full variable domain (missing parts from reference TRBV2 and TRBJ2-1): EPEVTQTPSHQVTQMGQEVILRCVPISNHLYFYWYRQILGQKVEFLVSFYNNEISEKSEIFDDQFSVERPDGSNFTLKIRSTKLEDSAMYFCASSDQGGAYNEQFFGPGTRLTVL.

At least ten counts were recorded for this clonotype. The CDR3 sequence: CASSALRGEQYV. CDR3 DNA sequence: TGTGCCAGCAGCGCCCTGAGGGGCGAGCAGTACGTC. The chain joins TRBV7-8 to TRBJ2-7; D is perhaps TRBD1 or TRBD2 (5 bases each). CDR1 and CDR2 (germline): SGHVS, FQNEAQ. This CDR3 comprises 12 residues. The V end was cut by 5 bases, the J end by 6 bases, with 11 bases between.

The rearrangement joins TRBV5-1 to TRBJ1-3, with D possibly matching TRBD1 (6 bases). Looked up from germline, CDR1 is SGHRS and CDR2 is YFSETQ. This CDR3 spans 15 amino acids. Trimming removed 4 bases from V and 0 bases from J, with 11 bases in between. The CDR3 region has the DNA TGCGCCAGCAGCCGGGACACCAACTCTGGAAACACCATATATTTT. This translates into CASSRDTNSGNTIYF.

The sample holds many counts of this clonotype. The J gene is TRBJ1-1, the V gene TRBV5-1; D is unclear. Per the germline V gene, CDR1 is SGHRS and CDR2 is YFSETQ. Trimming took off 0 bases at V and 1 base at J, with 7 bases between the two ends. This CDR3 region has 14 residues. The DNA for the CDR3 is TGCGCCAGCAGCTTGGTCGATAGGAACACTGAAGCTTTCTTT. Translated, it gives CASSLVDRNTEAFF.

This clonotype showed up many times. The chain employs TRBV7-6 and TRBJ2-2; TRBD2 agrees at 8 bases. CDR3 length equals 17 residues. The ends lost 5 bases at V and 4 bases at J; junction bases unmatched: 12. Germline values: CDR1 SGHVS, CDR2 FNYEAQ. The CDR3 DNA sequence: TGTGCCAGCAGCCCGCGTCGAACTAGCGGCACCACCGGGGAGCTGTTTTTT. The encoded protein is CASSPRRTSGTTGELFF.

This clonotype was observed at least ten times. V gene TRBV5-1 combines with J gene TRBJ2-4, with D tentatively TRBD2 (6 bases). Per the germline V gene, CDR1 is SGHRS and CDR2 is YFSETQ. The ends were cut back, 0 bases at V and 10 bases at J, with 20 bases in the middle. The CDR3 sequence is 16 residues long. The CDR3 DNA is TGCGCCAGCAGCTTGGTTTCCGGGGGAAGAGTTGGGATTCAGTACTTC. It codes for CASSLVSGGRVGIQYF. Full variable domain (rest looked up from reference TRBV5-1 and TRBJ2-4): KAGVTQTPRYLIKTRGQQVTLSCSPISGHRSVSWYQQTPGQGLQFLFEYFSETQRNKGNFPGRFSGRQFSNSRSEMNVSTLELGDSALYLCASSLVSGGRVGIQYFGAGTRLSVL.